The 16 T cell receptor beta chains below were found in one sample sequenced in a study of human T cells and chemical hapten exposure. One entry per CDR3 protein results from TCRdb running MiXCR on the RACE reads. The sample gives 150,000 to 200,000 distinct CDR3 sequences, about 25% of which show up once; 2% to 2.5% is in the top ten. Time point meaning: patch test 3, about 24 weeks after DPC sensitization. Treatment meaning: therapeutic diphenylcyclopropenone sensitization with weekly scalp DPC. Sequenced material: whole blood, taken in connection with sensitization to the hapten diphenylcyclopropenone (DPC). These receptors all come from a woman in her thirties or forties with alopecia areata. Some clones in this sample may be carry-over from other donors' samples.

This clonotype has just a few counts. The chain couples TRBV10-3 to TRBJ1-4; D is perhaps TRBD1 (5 bases). Germline V gives CDR1 ENHRY, CDR2 SYGVKD. V was pared by 4 bases and J by 4 bases, with 10 bases between. The CDR3 consists of 14 residues. The CDR3 is CAISGGRNNEKLFF. CDR3 bases: TGTGCCATCAGTGGGGGACGGAATAATGAAAAACTGTTTTTT.

This clonotype was counted a few times. This rearrangement joins TRBV10-3 to TRBJ1-4; TRBD1 matches at 7 bases. Germline values: CDR1 ENHRY, CDR2 SYGVKD. CDR3 length: 16 residues. The J segment lost 2 bases and the V segment lost 10 bases, leaving 13 bases of the junction unmatched. The CDR3 is CATSKGGGWTNEKLFF. DNA for the CDR3: TGTGCCACCTCGAAAGGAGGGGGCTGGACTAATGAAAAACTGTTTTTT.

This clonotype was seen a single time. The chain links TRBV5-1 to TRBJ1-3, with 7 bases aligning to TRBD1. CDR3 length: 15 amino acids. The junction had 5 bases not matched to a gene; V was cut back by 3 bases and J by 2 bases. The V gene's germline CDR1 is SGHRS and CDR2 YFSETQ. The CDR3 nucleotides read TGCGCCAGCAGCTCCCAGGGGGGCACTGGAAACACCATATATTTT. This encodes CASSSQGGTGNTIYF.

This clonotype was seen a few times. The rearrangement joins TRBV6-5 to TRBJ2-5; 12 bases map to TRBD1. Germline V lookup: CDR1 MNHEY, CDR2 SVGAGI. The CDR3 length is 13 residues. The V segment lost 4 bases and the J segment 7 bases; nucleotides outside the gene matches: 1. The CDR3 nucleotides are TGTGCCAGCAGTTCGGGACAGGGGGCGACCCAGTACTTC. Its translation is CASSSGQGATQYF.

This clonotype came up many times. The CDR3 loop reads CSVETRDPGYTF. In DNA, the CDR3 is TGCAGCGTTGAAACCAGGGATCCTGGCTACACCTTC. The genes are TRBV29-1 and TRBJ1-2, with a possible D match to TRBD1 (5 bases). Between the trimmed V and J ends, which lost 2 bases and 7 bases, there was a span of 11 bases. This CDR3 is built from 12 residues. Germline lookup yields CDR1 SQVTM and CDR2 ANQGSEA. The full variable domain, rest sourced from reference TRBV29-1 and TRBJ1-2, is SAVISQKPSRDICQRGTSLTIQCQVDSQVTMMFWYRQQPGQSLTLIATANQGSEATYESGFVIDKFPISRPNLTFSTLTVSNMSPEDSSIYLCSVETRDPGYTFGSGTRLTVV.

This rearrangement joins TRBV7-3 to TRBJ2-1, with 14 bases lining up with TRBD2. This CDR3 is built from 17 residues. Germline trimming cut 4 bases from V and 8 bases from J; bases unmatched to any gene: 10. The germline V gene has CDR1 SGHTA and CDR2 FQGTGA. CDR3 sequence: CASSSDPGLAGADEQFF. The CDR3 DNA reads TGTGCCAGCAGCTCCGACCCGGGACTAGCGGGGGCGGATGAGCAGTTCTTC.

The V and J genes are TRBV6-1 and TRBJ1-2, with D hard to call. Germline V gives CDR1 MNHNS, CDR2 SASEGT. V lost 3 bases to trimming and J lost 4 bases, with 9 bases between them. The CDR3 spans 13 residues. CDR3 nucleotide sequence: TGTGCCAGCAGTGAGGACCCTCGCTATGGCTACACCTTC. Translating it yields CASSEDPRYGYTF.

The chain joins TRBV5-1 to TRBJ2-7, with 9 bases identical to TRBD1. The CDR3 consists of 16 residues. Germline CDR1 reads SGHRS; CDR2 reads YFSETQ. V shed 3 bases, J shed 2 bases, and the junction held 9 bases outside the gene matches. The CDR3 nucleotides read TGCGCCAGCAGCTCAGGGACAGGGCACTGGACCTACGAGCAGTACTTC. This gives the protein CASSSGTGHWTYEQYF.

The rearrangement joins TRBV11-2 to TRBJ2-7, with 11 bases fitting TRBD2. The CDR3 is 17 residues long. V lost 4 bases to trimming and J lost 2 bases; unmatched junction nucleotides: 10. Per the germline V gene, CDR1 is SGHAT and CDR2 is FQNNGV. CDR3 sequence (DNA): TGTGCCAGCAGCTCCCTTCAGAGTAGCGGGAGGGCCTACGAGCAGTACTTC. The encoded protein is CASSSLQSSGRAYEQYF.

This clonotype occurred a few times. The chain employs TRBV5-6 and TRBJ2-7, with D possibly being TRBD2 (5 bases). Germline V gene lookup returns CDR1 SGHDT and CDR2 YYEEEE. V was pared by 4 bases and J by 0 bases, with 11 bases between. There are 14 residues in the CDR3. The CDR3 loop reads CASSLGLFSYEQYF. The DNA of the CDR3 is TGTGCCAGCAGCCTAGGACTCTTCTCCTACGAGCAGTACTTC.

This clonotype was recorded a few times. V usage is TRBV7-3 and J usage is TRBJ1-1; 7 nucleotides line up with TRBD1. Germline trimming cut 6 bases from V and 0 bases from J; bases unmatched to any gene: 4. The germline V gene encodes CDR1 SGHTA and CDR2 FQGTGA. This CDR3 contains 14 residues. CDR3 nucleotide sequence: TGTGCCAGCAGAAGGGACAGCCTGAACACTGAAGCTTTCTTT. Translation gives CASRRDSLNTEAFF.

The rearrangement uses TRBV20-1 and TRBJ2-2; D possibly corresponds to TRBD2 (6 bases). This CDR3 contains 17 residues. The V gene's germline CDR1 is DFQATT and CDR2 SNEGSKA (reference sequence). Trimming removed 0 bases from V and 6 bases from J, with 20 bases in between. The CDR3 DNA sequence: TGCAGTGCTAGAGAAACCGGAAAGCGGGCGGTGGCCGGGGAGCTGTTTTTT. As protein: CSARETGKRAVAGELFF.

The chain combines TRBV7-3 with TRBJ2-2, with D possibly matching TRBD1 (5 bases). This CDR3 contains 16 residues. Trimming removed 5 bases from V and 3 bases from J, with 16 bases in between. Germline V gives CDR1 SGHTA, CDR2 FQGTGA. The CDR3 nucleotides are TGTGCCAGCAGCCCCTGGGGCAGGATGGACACCGGGGAGCTGTTTTTT. This codes for CASSPWGRMDTGELFF.

The chain carries TRBV4-1 and TRBJ1-4; 7 nucleotides match TRBD1. This CDR3 has 15 amino acids. Germline values: CDR1 MGHRA, CDR2 YSYEKL. V was clipped by 1 base and J by 10 bases; unmatched bases: 9. CDR3 residues: CASSQGQGGSVKLFF. Written as DNA, the CDR3 is TGCGCCAGCAGCCAAGGACAGGGAGGATCCGTAAAACTGTTTTTT.

Only a few counts were recorded for this clonotype. This chain uses TRBV29-1 with TRBJ2-7, with D unresolved. The germline V gene encodes CDR1 SQVTM and CDR2 ANQGSEA. The ends were cut back, 1 base at V and 5 bases at J, with 9 bases in the middle. The CDR3 contains 12 residues. The DNA of the CDR3 is TGCAGCGTTGAAGGATCACCTGACGAGCAGTACTTC. Translated: CSVEGSPDEQYF.

This clonotype occurred a few times. V usage is TRBV29-1 and J usage is TRBJ2-1; 9 bases are shared with TRBD2. Per the germline V gene, CDR1 is SQVTM and CDR2 is ANQGSEA. V lost 7 bases to trimming and J lost 9 bases; unmatched junction nucleotides: 10. This CDR3 has 13 residues. Here the CDR3 reads CSALIPGLAEQFF. As DNA, the CDR3 is TGCAGCGCCCTAATACCGGGACTAGCTGAGCAGTTCTTC.